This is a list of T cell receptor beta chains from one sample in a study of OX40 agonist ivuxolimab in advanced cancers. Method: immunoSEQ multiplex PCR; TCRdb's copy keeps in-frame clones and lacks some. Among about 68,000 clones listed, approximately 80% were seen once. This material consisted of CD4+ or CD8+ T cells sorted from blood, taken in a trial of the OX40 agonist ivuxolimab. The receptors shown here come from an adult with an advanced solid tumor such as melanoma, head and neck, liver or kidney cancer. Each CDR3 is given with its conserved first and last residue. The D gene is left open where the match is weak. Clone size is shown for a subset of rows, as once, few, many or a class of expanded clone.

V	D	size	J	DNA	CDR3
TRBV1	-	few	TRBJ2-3	TGCACCAGCAGAAAGGGGACAGATACGCAGTATTTT	CTSRKGTDTQYF
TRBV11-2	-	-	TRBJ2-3	TGTGCCAGCAGCCCCCGGGGAGAGGGTACGCAGTATTTT	CASSPRGEGTQYF
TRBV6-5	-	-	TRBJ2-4	TGTGCCAGCAGTTACGGAGAAAACATTCAGTACTTC	CASSYGENIQYF
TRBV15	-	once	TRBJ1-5	TGTGCCACCAGCAGAGATCAAGGGGACCAGCCCCAGCATTTT	CATSRDQGDQPQHF
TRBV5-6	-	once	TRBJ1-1	TGTGCCAGCAGCTTACCAGGGGCGAACACTGAAGCTTTCTTT	CASSLPGANTEAFF
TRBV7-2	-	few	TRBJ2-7	TGTGCCAGCAGCTTAAGGACCGGTAGCGCGTACTTC	CASSLRTGSAYF
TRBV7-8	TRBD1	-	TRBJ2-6	TGTGCCAGCAGCTTTCCCCGACAGGGAGTGATTTCTGGGGCCAACGTCCTGACTTTC	CASSFPRQGVISGANVLTF
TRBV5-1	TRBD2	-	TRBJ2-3	TGCGCCAGCAGCTGGACTAGCGGGACGTCAGATACGCAGTATTTT	CASSWTSGTSDTQYF
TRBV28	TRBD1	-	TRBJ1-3	TGTGCCAGCAACCCGCACCTGGGGACAGGGGACCTGTCTTATGGAAACACCATATATTTT	CASNPHLGTGDLSYGNTIYF
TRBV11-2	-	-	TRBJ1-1	TGTGCCAGCAGCTTAGCTCAAGGTCGGGTGGGGCCCACTGAAGCTTTCTTT	CASSLAQGRVGPTEAFF
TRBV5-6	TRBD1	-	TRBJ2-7	TGTGCCAGCAGTTCTACAGGACAGGGCTCCTACTACGAGCAGTACTTC	CASSSTGQGSYYEQYF
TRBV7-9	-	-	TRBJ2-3	TGTGCCAGCAGCCCGCCCCAGGGCAGGGGAGATACGCAGTATTTT	CASSPPQGRGDTQYF
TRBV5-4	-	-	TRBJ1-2	TGTGCCAGCAGCTTGGGCAGCATGGGAGGCTACACCTTC	CASSLGSMGGYTF
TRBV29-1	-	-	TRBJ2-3	TGCAGCGTCAGACAGAAAGGGTTAGATACGCAGTATTTT	CSVRQKGLDTQYF
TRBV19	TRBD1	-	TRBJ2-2	TGTGCCAGTAGTCTCCTCTTTAACAGGGGGCGGGGCACCGGGGAGCTGTTTTTT	CASSLLFNRGRGTGELFF
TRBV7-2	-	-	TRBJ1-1	TGTGCCAGCAGCCCTTGGTCGGGGGTGAACACTGAAGCTTTCTTT	CASSPWSGVNTEAFF
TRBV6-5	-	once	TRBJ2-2	TGTGCCAGCAGTTGGGTCACCGGGGAGCTGTTTTTT	CASSWVTGELFF
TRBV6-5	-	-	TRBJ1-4	TGTGCCAGCAGTTTAGTAGTGACTAATGAAAAACTGTTTTTT	CASSLVVTNEKLFF
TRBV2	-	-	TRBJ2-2	TGTGCCAGCAGGAGGGAAGGGCAAAACACCGGGGAGCTGTTTTTT	CASRREGQNTGELFF
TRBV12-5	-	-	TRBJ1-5	TGTGCTAGTGGTTTGGCACCTGGTAGTCAGCCCCAGCATTTT	CASGLAPGSQPQHF
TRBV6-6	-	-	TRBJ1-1	TGTGCCAGCAGCACAGGGTCCAGTGAAGCTTTCTTT	CASSTGSSEAFF
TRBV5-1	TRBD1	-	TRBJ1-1	TGCGCCAGCAGACTGGACAGGGACACTGAAGCTTTCTTT	CASRLDRDTEAFF
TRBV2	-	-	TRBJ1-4	TGTGCCAGCAGTGAAGGCAGAAGAGGGGAAAAACTGTTTTTT	CASSEGRRGEKLFF
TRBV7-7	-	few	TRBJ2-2	TGTGCCAGCAGCGGATCTAGCACCGGGGAGCTGTTTTTT	CASSGSSTGELFF
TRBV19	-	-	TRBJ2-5	TGTGCCAGTAGTAGTGGACAGCTCCAAGAGACCCAGTACTTC	CASSSGQLQETQYF
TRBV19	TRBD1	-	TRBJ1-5	TGTGCCAGTAGTATCACAGGGGGTAGGGGCAATCAGCCCCAGCATTTT	CASSITGGRGNQPQHF
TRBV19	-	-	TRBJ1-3	TGTGCCAGTAGTATTACGGGGAGTCTCTCTGGAAACACCATATATTTT	CASSITGSLSGNTIYF
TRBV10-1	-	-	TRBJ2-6	TGCGCCAGCAGGCAGGACGTCCTAAGCACACTCTCTGGGGCCAACGTCCTGACTTTC	CASRQDVLSTLSGANVLTF
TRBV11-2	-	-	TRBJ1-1	TGTGCCAGCAGCTTAATCCCCGGGCATGAAGCTTTCTTT	CASSLIPGHEAFF
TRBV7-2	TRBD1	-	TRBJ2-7	TGTGCCAGCAGCTTAGGCCAGGGGGCCTACGAGCAGTACTTC	CASSLGQGAYEQYF
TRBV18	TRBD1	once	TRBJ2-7	TGTGCCAGCTCACCTTACAGGGGATCCTACGAGCAGTACTTC	CASSPYRGSYEQYF
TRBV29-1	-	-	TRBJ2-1	TGCAGCGTTTTCCAAACCGACAGTCGGGTCCGCGAGCAGTTCTTC	CSVFQTDSRVREQFF
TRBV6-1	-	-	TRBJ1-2	TGTGCCAGCAGTTTATCAGGGAATGGCTACACCTTC	CASSLSGNGYTF
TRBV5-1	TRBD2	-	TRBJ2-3	TGCGCCAGCAGCCCTATACTAGCGGGGGAATATACGCAGTATTTT	CASSPILAGEYTQYF
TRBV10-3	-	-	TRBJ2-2	TGTGCCATCAGTGAGTGGAAAAGTCAGTTTACCGGGGAGCTGTTTTTT	CAISEWKSQFTGELFF
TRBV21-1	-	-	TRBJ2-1	TGTGCCAGCAGTCCAGACAGGGACTCCTACAATGAGCAGTTCTTC	CASSPDRDSYNEQFF
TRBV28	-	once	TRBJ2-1	TGTGCCAGCAGTTTCTTCGCATATGAGCAGTTCTTC	CASSFFAYEQFF
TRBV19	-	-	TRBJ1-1	TGTGCCAGTACCCTGGGGGCAGGGGTAGGAGGACCTGAAGCTTTCTTT	CASTLGAGVGGPEAFF
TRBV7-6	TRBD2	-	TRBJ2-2	TGTGCCAGCAGCCGCCGGGGTAGCGGGGGGGCCGTACAGACCGGGGAGCTGTTTTTT	CASSRRGSGGAVQTGELFF
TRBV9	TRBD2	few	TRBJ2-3	TGTGCCAGCAGCCCTCGTGCGGGGGAGATCGCAGATACGCAGTATTTT	CASSPRAGEIADTQYF
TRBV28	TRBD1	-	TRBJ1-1	TGTGCCAGCAGTTTAACTCCCCGCTGGGGACAGACGAACACTGAAGCTTTCTTT	CASSLTPRWGQTNTEAFF
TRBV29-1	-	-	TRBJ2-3	TGCAGCGTCACCGATGGGGCAGATACGCAGTATTTT	CSVTDGADTQYF
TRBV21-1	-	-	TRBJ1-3	TGTGCCAGCAGCGCGGGACCAGGTCTTTTTGGGAACACCATATATTTT	CASSAGPGLFGNTIYF
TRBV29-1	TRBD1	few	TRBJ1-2	TGCAGCGTTGCATCCGGGACAGGGTTTTCTGATGGCTACACCTTC	CSVASGTGFSDGYTF
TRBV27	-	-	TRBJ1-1	TGTGCCAGCAGTTTGGGACTATTAAGGAACACTGAAGCTTTCTTT	CASSLGLLRNTEAFF